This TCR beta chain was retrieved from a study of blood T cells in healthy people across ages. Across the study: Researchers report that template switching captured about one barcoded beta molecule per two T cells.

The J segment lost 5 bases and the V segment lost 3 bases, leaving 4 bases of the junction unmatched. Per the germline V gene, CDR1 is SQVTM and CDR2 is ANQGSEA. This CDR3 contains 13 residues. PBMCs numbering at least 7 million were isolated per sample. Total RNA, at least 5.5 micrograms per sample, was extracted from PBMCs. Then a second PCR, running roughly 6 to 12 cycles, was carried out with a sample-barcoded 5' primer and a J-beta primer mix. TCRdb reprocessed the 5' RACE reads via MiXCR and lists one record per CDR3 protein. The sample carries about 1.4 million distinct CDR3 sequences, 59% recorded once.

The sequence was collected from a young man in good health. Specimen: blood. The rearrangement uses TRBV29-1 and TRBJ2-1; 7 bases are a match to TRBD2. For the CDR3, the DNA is TGCAGCGTTGAGGCTAGCGGCAACAATGAGCAGTTCTTC. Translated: CSVEASGNNEQFF.